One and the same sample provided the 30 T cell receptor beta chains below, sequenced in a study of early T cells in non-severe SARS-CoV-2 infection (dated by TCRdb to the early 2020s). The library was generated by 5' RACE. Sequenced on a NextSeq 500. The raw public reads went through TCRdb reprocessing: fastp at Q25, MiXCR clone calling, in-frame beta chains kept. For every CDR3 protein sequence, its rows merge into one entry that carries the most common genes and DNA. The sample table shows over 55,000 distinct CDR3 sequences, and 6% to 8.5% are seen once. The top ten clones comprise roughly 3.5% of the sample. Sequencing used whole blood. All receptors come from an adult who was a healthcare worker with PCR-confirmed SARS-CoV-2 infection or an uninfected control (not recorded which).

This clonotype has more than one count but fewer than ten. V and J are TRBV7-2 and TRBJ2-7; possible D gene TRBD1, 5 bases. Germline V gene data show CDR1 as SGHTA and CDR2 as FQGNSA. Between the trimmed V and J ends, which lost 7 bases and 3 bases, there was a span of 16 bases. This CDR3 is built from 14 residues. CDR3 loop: CASTPLGQGYEQYF. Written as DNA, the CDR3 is TGTGCCAGCACACCCTTGGGGCAGGGCTACGAGCAGTACTTC.

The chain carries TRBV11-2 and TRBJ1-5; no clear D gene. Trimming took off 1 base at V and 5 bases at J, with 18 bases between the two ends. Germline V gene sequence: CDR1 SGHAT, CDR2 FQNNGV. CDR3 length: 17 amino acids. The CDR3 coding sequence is TGTGCCAGCAGCTTAGCCGGGCAGCTTCACTTTCATCAGCCCCAGCATTTT. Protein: CASSLAGQLHFHQPQHF.

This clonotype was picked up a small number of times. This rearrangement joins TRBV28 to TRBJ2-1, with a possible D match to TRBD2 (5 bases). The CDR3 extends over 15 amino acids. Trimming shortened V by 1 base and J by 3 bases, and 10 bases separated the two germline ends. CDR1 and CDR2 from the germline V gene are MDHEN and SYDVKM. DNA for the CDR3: TGTGCCAGCAGTTTATTAAGCGGCCTCTACAATGAGCAGTTCTTC. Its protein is CASSLLSGLYNEQFF.

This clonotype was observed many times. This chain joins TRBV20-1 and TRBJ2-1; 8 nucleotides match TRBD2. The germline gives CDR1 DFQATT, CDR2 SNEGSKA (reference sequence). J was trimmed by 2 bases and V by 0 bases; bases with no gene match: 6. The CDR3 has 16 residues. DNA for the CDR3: TGCAGTGCTAGAGAAGGAAAAGCGGGGGCCTACAATGAGCAGTTCTTC. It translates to CSAREGKAGAYNEQFF.

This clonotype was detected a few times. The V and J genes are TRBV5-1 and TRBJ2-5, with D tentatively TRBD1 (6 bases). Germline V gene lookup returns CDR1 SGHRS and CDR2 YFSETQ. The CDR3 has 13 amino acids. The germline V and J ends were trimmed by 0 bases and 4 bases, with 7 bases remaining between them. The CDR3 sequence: CASSLGGGETQYF. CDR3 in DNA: TGCGCCAGCAGCTTGGGAGGGGGAGAGACCCAGTACTTC.

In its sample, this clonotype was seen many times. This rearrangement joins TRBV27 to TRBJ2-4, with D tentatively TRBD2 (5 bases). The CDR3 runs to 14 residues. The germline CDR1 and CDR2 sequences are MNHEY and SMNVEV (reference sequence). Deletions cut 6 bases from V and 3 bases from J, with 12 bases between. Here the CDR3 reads CASRAGVSKNIQYF. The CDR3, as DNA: TGTGCCAGCAGGGCCGGGGTTAGCAAAAACATTCAGTACTTC.

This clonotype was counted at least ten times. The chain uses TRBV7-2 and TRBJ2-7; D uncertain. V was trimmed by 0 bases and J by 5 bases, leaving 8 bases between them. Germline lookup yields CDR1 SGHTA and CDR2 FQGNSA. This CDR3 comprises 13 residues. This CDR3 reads CASSLAPGDEQYF. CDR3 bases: TGTGCCAGCAGCTTAGCCCCGGGCGACGAGCAGTACTTC.

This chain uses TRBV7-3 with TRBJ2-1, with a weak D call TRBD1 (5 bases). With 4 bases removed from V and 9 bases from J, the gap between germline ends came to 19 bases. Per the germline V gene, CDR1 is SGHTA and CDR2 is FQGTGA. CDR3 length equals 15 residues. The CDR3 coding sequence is TGTGCCAGCAGCTCCCTTGGGGCCCCTCGGAGTGAGCAGTTCTTC. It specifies CASSSLGAPRSEQFF.

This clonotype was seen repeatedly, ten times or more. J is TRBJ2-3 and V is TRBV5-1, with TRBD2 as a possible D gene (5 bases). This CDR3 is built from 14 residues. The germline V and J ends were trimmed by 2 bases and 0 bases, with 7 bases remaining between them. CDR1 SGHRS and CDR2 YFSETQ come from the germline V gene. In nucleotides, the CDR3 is TGCGCCAGCAGCTTAAGCGGTAGCACAGATACGCAGTATTTT. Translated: CASSLSGSTDTQYF.

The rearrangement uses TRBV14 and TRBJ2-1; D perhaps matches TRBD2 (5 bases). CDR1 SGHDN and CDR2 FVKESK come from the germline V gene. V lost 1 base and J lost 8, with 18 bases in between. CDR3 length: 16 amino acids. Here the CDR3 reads CASSQVRGFGYDEQFF. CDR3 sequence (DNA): TGTGCCAGCAGCCAAGTTCGGGGTTTTGGTTACGATGAGCAGTTCTTC. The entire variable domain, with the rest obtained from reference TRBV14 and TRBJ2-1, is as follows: EAGVTQFPSHSVIEKGQTVTLRCDPISGHDNLYWYRRVMGKEIKFLLHFVKESKQDESGMPNNRFLAERTGGTYSTLKVQPAELEDSGVYFCASSQVRGFGYDEQFFGPGTRLTVL.

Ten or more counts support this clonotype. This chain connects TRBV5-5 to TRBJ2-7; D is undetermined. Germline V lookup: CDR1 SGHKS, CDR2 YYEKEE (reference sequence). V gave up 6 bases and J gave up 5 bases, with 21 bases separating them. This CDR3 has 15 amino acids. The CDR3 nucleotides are TGTGCCAGCATCCCCGTTGGTGGGTTGTGGCACGAGCAGTACTTC. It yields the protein CASIPVGGLWHEQYF.

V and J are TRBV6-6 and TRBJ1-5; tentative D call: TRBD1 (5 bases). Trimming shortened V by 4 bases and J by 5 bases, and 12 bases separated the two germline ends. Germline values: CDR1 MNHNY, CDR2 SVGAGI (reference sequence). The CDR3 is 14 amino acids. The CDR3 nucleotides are TGTGCCAGCAGTTTCCCCAGGGAGGATCAGCCCCAGCATTTT. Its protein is CASSFPREDQPQHF.

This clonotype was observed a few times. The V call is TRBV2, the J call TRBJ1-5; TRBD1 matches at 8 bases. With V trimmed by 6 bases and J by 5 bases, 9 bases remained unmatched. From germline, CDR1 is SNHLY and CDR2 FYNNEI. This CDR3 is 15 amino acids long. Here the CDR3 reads CASSLTGESHQPQHF. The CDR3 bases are TGTGCCAGCAGCCTGACAGGGGAGTCTCATCAGCCCCAGCATTTT.

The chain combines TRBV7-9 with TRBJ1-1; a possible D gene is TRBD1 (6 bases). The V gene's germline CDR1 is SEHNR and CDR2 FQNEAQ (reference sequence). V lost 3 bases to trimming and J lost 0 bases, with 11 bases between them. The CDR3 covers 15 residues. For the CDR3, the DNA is TGTGCCAGCAGCTTTGGGCAGGGGATGAACACTGAAGCTTTCTTT. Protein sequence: CASSFGQGMNTEAFF.

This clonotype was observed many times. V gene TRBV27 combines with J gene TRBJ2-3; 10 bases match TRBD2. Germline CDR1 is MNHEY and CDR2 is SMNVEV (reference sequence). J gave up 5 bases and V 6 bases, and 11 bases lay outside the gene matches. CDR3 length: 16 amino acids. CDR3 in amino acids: CASRALAGEAGDTQYF. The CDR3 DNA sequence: TGTGCCAGCAGAGCGCTAGCGGGAGAAGCTGGAGATACGCAGTATTTT.

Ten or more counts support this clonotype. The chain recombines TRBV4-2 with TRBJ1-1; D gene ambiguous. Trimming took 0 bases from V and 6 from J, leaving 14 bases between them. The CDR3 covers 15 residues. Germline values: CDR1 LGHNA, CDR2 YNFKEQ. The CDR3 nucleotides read TGTGCCAGCAGCCAAGATCGGGCGGGTTTGGCTGAAGCTTTCTTT. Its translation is CASSQDRAGLAEAFF.

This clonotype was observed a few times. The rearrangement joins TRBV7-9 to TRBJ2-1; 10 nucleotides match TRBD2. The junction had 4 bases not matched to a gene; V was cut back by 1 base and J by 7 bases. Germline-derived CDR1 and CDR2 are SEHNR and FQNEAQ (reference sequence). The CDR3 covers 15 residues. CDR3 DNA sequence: TGTGCCAGCAGCTTAGTTTCTAGCGGGAGAAATGAGCAGTTCTTC. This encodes CASSLVSSGRNEQFF.

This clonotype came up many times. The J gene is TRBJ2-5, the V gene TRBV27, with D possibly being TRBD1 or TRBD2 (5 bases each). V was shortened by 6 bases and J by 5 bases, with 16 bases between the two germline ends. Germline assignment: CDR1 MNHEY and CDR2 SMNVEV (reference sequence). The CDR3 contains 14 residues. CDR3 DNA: TGTGCCAGCAGCTCCTTCGACAGAGGGGAGACCCAGTACTTC. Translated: CASSSFDRGETQYF.

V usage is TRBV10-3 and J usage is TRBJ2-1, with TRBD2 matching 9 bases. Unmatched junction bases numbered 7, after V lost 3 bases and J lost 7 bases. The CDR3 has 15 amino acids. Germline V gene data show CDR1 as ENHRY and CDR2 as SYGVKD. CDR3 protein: CAISDNSGGMNEQFF. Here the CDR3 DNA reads TGTGCCATCAGTGATAATAGCGGGGGAATGAATGAGCAGTTCTTC.

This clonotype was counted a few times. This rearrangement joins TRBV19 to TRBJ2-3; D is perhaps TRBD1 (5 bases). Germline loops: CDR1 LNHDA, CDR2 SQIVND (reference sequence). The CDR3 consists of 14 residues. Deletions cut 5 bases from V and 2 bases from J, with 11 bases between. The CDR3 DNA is TGTGCCAGTAGTCCTAGGGGCCACACAGATACGCAGTATTTT. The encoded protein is CASSPRGHTDTQYF.

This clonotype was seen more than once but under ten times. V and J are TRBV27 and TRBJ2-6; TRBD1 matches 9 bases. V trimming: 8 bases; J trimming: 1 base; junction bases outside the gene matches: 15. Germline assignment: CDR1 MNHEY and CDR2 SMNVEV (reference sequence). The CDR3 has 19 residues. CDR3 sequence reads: CASSLRARQGVSGANVLTF. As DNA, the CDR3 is TGTGCCAGCTCCCTAAGGGCCCGACAGGGGGTATCTGGGGCCAACGTCCTGACTTTC.

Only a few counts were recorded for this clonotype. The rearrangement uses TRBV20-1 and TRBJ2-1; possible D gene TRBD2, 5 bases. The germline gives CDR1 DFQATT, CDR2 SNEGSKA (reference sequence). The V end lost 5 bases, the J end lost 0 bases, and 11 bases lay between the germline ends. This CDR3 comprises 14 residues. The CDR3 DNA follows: TGCAGTGCTTCTAGCCTCAGCTCCTACAATGAGCAGTTCTTC. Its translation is CSASSLSSYNEQFF.

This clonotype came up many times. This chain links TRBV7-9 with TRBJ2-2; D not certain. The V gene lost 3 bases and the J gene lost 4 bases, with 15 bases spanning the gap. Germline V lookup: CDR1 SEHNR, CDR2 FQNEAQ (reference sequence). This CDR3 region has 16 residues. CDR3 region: CASSLFLDARTGELFF. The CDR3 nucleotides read TGTGCCAGCAGCTTGTTTCTGGACGCCCGCACCGGGGAGCTGTTTTTT.

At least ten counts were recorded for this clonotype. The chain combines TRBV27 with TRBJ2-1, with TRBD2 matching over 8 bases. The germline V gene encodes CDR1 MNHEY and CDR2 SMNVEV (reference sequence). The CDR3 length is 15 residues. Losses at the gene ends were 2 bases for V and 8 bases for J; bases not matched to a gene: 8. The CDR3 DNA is TGTGCCAGCAGTTTAGGGGCGGGAGGAAGCTATGAGCAGTTCTTC. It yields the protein CASSLGAGGSYEQFF.

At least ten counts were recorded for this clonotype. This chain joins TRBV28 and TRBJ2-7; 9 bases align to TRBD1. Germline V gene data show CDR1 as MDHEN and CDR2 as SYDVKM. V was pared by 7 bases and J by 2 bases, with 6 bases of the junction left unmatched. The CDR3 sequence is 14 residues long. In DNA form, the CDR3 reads TGTGCCAGCATCCTAAGGGACAGGGCCTACGAGCAGTACTTC. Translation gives CASILRDRAYEQYF. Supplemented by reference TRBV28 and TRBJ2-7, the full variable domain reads DVKVTQSSRYLVKRTGEKVFLECVQDMDHENMFWYRQDPGLGLRLIYFSYDVKMKEKGDIPEGYSVSREKKERFSLILESASTNQTSMYLCASILRDRAYEQYFGPGTRLTVT.

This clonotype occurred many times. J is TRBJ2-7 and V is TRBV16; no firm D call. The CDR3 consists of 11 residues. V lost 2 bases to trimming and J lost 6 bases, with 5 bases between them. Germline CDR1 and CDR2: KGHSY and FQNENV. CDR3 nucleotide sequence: TGTGCCAGCAGCCAAAAGGGCGAGCAGTACTTC. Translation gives CASSQKGEQYF.

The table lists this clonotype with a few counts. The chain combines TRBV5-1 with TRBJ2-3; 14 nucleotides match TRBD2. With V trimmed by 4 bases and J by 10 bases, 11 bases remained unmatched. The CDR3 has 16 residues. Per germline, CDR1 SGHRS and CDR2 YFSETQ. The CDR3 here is CASSTLGTSGSQAQYF. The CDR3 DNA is TGCGCCAGCAGCACCCTAGGGACTAGCGGGAGTCAGGCGCAGTATTTT.

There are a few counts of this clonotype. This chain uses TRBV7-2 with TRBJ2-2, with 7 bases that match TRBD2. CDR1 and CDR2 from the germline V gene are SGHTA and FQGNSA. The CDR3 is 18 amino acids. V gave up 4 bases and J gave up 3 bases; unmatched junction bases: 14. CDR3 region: CASSSVVGGTTYTGELFF. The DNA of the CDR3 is TGTGCCAGCAGCTCCGTGGTGGGCGGGACTACCTACACCGGGGAGCTGTTTTTT.

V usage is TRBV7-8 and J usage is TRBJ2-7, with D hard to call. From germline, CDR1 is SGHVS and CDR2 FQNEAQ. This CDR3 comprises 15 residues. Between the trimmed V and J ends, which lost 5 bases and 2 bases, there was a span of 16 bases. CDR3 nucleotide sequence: TGTGCCAGCAGCCCCCCCGGAACTCCCGCCTACGAGCAGTACTTC. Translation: CASSPPGTPAYEQYF.

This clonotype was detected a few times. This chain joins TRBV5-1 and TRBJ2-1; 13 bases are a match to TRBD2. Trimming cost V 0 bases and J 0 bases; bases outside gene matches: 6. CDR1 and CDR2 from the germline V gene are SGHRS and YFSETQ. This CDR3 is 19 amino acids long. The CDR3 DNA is TGCGCCAGCAGCTTGGTCGGGACTAGCGGGATGAGCTCCTACAATGAGCAGTTCTTC. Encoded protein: CASSLVGTSGMSSYNEQFF.